Listed below are T cell receptor beta chains from one sample, sequenced in a study of early T cells in non-severe SARS-CoV-2 infection. TCRdb itself ran the 5' RACE reads through MiXCR, one entry per CDR3 protein. The sample yields some 48,000 distinct CDR3 sequences, about 7.4% seen once. Sequencing was performed on whole blood. The origin of the receptors is an adult who was a healthcare worker with PCR-confirmed SARS-CoV-2 infection or an uninfected control (not recorded which). Each CDR3 is given with its conserved first and last residue. The D gene is left open where the match is weak. Where a row states a size, it is once, few, many or the class of an expanded clone; other rows omit it.

clone_size	v_call	d_call	j_call	cdr3_aa	cdr3_nt
-	TRBV28	TRBD1	TRBJ1-1	CASSRQGLGTEAFF	TGTGCCAGCAGTAGACAGGGATTGGGCACTGAAGCTTTCTTT
-	TRBV5-4	-	TRBJ1-2	CASSPQLVLYGYTF	TGTGCCAGCAGCCCCCAATTAGTACTCTATGGCTACACCTTC
many	TRBV29-1	-	TRBJ1-5	CSVATGSNQPQHF	TGCAGCGTTGCGACAGGAAGCAATCAGCCCCAGCATTTT
few	TRBV11-2	TRBD2	TRBJ2-1	CASSAGLGYNEQFF	TGTGCCAGCAGCGCAGGACTAGGATACAATGAGCAGTTCTTC
many	TRBV12-2	-	TRBJ1-4	CASRPGGTHVNEKLFF	TGTGCAAGTCGCCCCGGCGGGACACATGTCAATGAAAAACTGTTTTTT
-	TRBV28	-	TRBJ1-6	CASSLRALNSPLHF	TGTGCCAGCAGCCTCCGGGCCCTTAATTCACCCCTCCACTTT
-	TRBV20-1	-	TRBJ2-7	CSASNPRGGEQYF	TGCAGTGCTAGTAATCCGCGGGGAGGCGAGCAGTACTTC
few	TRBV27	-	TRBJ2-1	CASREEAVGNEQFF	TGTGCCAGCAGGGAAGAGGCTGTCGGTAATGAGCAGTTCTTC
medium-sized	TRBV5-6	TRBD1	TRBJ1-6	CASSYSGQGSSTYNSPLHF	TGTGCCAGCAGTTATTCGGGACAGGGGAGTTCGACCTATAATTCACCCCTCCACTTT
-	TRBV5-1	-	TRBJ1-5	CASSLEGIQPQHF	TGCGCCAGCAGCTTGGAAGGTATCCAGCCCCAGCATTTT
-	TRBV7-9	-	TRBJ1-5	CASSWLPNQPQHF	TGTGCCAGCAGCTGGTTGCCAAATCAGCCCCAGCATTTT
-	TRBV7-2	-	TRBJ1-1	CASSLGALTEAFF	TGTGCCAGCAGCTTAGGGGCATTAACTGAAGCTTTCTTT
many	TRBV19	-	TRBJ2-5	CASTPRDFQETQYF	TGTGCCAGTACCCCTCGGGACTTTCAAGAGACCCAGTACTTC
many	TRBV20-1	-	TRBJ2-5	CSAGLYNNQETQYF	TGCAGTGCCGGCCTGTATAACAACCAAGAGACCCAGTACTTC
few	TRBV7-9	-	TRBJ2-7	CASSLTGFPYEQYF	TGTGCCAGCAGCTTAACAGGGTTTCCGTACGAGCAGTACTTC
-	TRBV5-1	TRBD1	TRBJ2-1	CASSLLGQGGQNEQFF	TGCGCCAGCAGCTTGCTCGGACAGGGGGGACAGAATGAGCAGTTCTTC
-	TRBV12-3/TRBV12-4	TRBD2	TRBJ2-3	CASSPQTGGYTDTQYF	TGTGCCAGCAGCCCCCAAACGGGGGGGTACACAGATACGCAGTATTTT
medium-sized	TRBV28	TRBD1	TRBJ1-6	CASSPPGQFYNSPLHF	TGTGCCAGCAGTCCCCCGGGACAGTTTTATAATTCACCCCTCCACTTT
-	TRBV28	TRBD1	TRBJ2-7	CASSRPGTGDEQYF	TGTGCCAGCAGTCGCCCCGGGACAGGGGACGAGCAGTACTTC
-	TRBV7-2	-	TRBJ2-2	CASSLSLANTGELFF	TGTGCCAGCAGCTTGAGTTTGGCGAACACCGGGGAGCTGTTTTTT
few	TRBV12-3/TRBV12-4	-	TRBJ2-1	CASSLRSGAYNEQFF	TGTGCCAGCAGTTTAAGGTCAGGAGCGTACAATGAGCAGTTCTTC
many	TRBV28	TRBD1	TRBJ2-7	CASRNYRGSYEQYF	TGTGCCAGCAGGAACTACAGGGGCTCCTACGAGCAGTACTTC
-	TRBV7-2	-	TRBJ2-7	CASSLPYEQYF	TGTGCCAGCAGCTTACCGTACGAGCAGTACTTC
-	TRBV6-1	TRBD1	TRBJ2-1	CASSTQGVNLYNEQFF	TGTGCCAGCAGTACACAGGGGGTAAATCTGTACAATGAGCAGTTCTTC
many	TRBV30	-	TRBJ1-2	CAWSVEVWNYGYTF	TGTGCCTGGAGTGTCGAGGTTTGGAACTATGGCTACACCTTC
many	TRBV10-2	TRBD1	TRBJ2-7	CASSDRGYEQYF	TGCGCCAGCTCTGACAGGGGCTACGAGCAGTACTTC
-	TRBV25-1	-	TRBJ1-4	CASSESFNEKLFF	TGTGCCAGCAGTGAATCTTTTAATGAAAAACTGTTTTTT
few	TRBV20-1	-	TRBJ2-7	CSARVGTGAYEQYF	TGCAGTGCTAGAGTAGGGACCGGGGCCTACGAGCAGTACTTC
few	TRBV11-2	-	TRBJ2-2	CASTWDLVAGELFF	TGTGCCAGCACCTGGGACTTGGTGGCCGGGGAGCTGTTTTTT
-	TRBV28	-	TRBJ1-6	CASSLGWHNSPLHF	TGTGCCAGCAGTTTAGGGTGGCACAATTCACCCCTCCACTTT
few	TRBV12-3/TRBV12-4	TRBD1	TRBJ2-3	CASRGTGRSDTQYF	TGTGCCAGCAGAGGGACAGGGAGGTCAGATACGCAGTATTTT
few	TRBV12-3/TRBV12-4	-	TRBJ2-2	CASKLGNTGELFF	TGTGCCAGCAAGCTAGGGAACACCGGGGAGCTGTTTTTT
many	TRBV24-1	-	TRBJ1-2	CATSDFHYGQTRNYGYTF	TGTGCCACCAGTGATTTTCATTACGGACAGACCAGAAACTATGGCTACACCTTC
many	TRBV2	TRBD2	TRBJ2-1	CASIREALNNEQFF	TGTGCCAGCATCCGGGAGGCTTTGAACAATGAGCAGTTCTTC
-	TRBV11-3	-	TRBJ2-3	CASSPHASTDTQYF	TGTGCCAGCAGCCCCCACGCTAGCACAGATACGCAGTATTTT
few	TRBV5-4	-	TRBJ2-3	CASSIRLNPDTDTQYF	TGTGCCAGCAGCATTCGACTTAATCCCGACACAGATACGCAGTATTTT
-	TRBV20-1	-	TRBJ1-1	CSASSARGAFF	TGCAGTGCTAGCTCTGCAAGGGGGGCTTTCTTT
many	TRBV29-1	TRBD1	TRBJ2-3	CSVAPTPGQGMSDTQYF	TGCAGCGTTGCCCCGACTCCGGGACAGGGTATGTCAGATACGCAGTATTTT